This T cell receptor beta chain was sequenced for a study of blood T cell repertoires in COVID-19. Study-level information: Both acute and convalescent COVID-19 samples were obtained from the United States, Italy and Spain. T cells, B-cell-depleted T cells, or PBMCs supplied cDNA or gDNA.

Authors' data handling: Researchers report that nucleated cell counts were estimated from reference gene primer amplification. Only in-frame clones appear in the TCRdb table, and some are missing; sequencing was by immunoSEQ multiplex PCR. V and J calls and clone size are given by that table; D and trimming were obtained from the DNA. The repertoire holds around 130,000 clones, roughly 80% seen once, with around an eighth in the top ten. This CDR3 region has 15 residues. The ends were cut back, 1 base at V and 3 bases at J, with 13 bases in the middle. Germline V CDR1 and CDR2: SEHNR, FQNEAQ (reference sequence).

This sequence joins TRBV7-9 and TRBJ2-7, with TRBD1 as a possible D gene (5 bases). The specimen was peripheral blood. The receptor was derived from a human donor in a cohort sampled during active COVID-19. This CDR3 is CASSLEGNGFYEQYF. DNA of the CDR3: TGTGCCAGCAGCTTAGAGGGGAATGGTTTCTACGAGCAGTACTTC.